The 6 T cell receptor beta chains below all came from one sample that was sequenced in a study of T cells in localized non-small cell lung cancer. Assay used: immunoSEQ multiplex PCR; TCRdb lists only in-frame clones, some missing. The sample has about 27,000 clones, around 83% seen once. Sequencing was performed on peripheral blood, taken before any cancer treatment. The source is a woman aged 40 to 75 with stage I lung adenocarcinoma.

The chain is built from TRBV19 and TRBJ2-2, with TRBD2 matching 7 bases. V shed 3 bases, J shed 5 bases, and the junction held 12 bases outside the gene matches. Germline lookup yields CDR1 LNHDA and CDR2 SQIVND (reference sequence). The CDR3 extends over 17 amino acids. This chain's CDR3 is CASSMLRKRGGTGELFF. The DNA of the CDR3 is TGTGCCAGTAGTATGTTGAGGAAGAGGGGAGGGACCGGGGAGCTGTTTTTT.

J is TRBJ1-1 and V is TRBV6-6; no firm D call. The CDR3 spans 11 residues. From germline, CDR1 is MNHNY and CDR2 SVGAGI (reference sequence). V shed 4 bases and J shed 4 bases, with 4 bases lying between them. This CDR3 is CASSLATEAFF. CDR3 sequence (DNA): TGTGCCAGCAGTTTGGCCACTGAAGCTTTCTTT.

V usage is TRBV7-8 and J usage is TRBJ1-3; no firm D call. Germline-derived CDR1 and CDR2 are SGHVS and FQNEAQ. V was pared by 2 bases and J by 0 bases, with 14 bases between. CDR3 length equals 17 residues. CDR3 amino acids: CASSLMVAESSGNTIYF. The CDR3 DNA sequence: TGTGCCAGCAGCTTAATGGTGGCGGAGAGCTCTGGAAACACCATATATTTT. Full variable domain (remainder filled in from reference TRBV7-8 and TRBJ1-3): GAGVSQSPRYKVAKRGQDVALRCDPISGHVSLFWYQQALGQGPEFLTYFQNEAQLDKSGLPSDRFFAERPEGSVSTLKIQRTQQEDSAVYLCASSLMVAESSGNTIYFGEGSWLTVV.

The DNA of the CDR3 is TGTGCCAGCGGCCGGGACAGTCCCTACGAGCAGTACTTC. Translating it yields CASGRDSPYEQYF. The chain links TRBV7-2 to TRBJ2-7; 7 positions match TRBD1. Germline-derived CDR1 and CDR2 are SGHTA and FQGNSA. CDR3 size: 13 residues. The trim removed 8 bases at V and 2 bases at J, leaving 6 bases unmatched.

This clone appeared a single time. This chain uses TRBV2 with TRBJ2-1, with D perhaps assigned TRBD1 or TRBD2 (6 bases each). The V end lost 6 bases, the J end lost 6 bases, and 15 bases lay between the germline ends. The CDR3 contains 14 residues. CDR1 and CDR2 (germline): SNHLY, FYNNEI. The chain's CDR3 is CASRERGALNEQFF. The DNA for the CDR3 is TGTGCCAGCAGAGAGAGGGGGGCCCTCAATGAGCAGTTCTTC.

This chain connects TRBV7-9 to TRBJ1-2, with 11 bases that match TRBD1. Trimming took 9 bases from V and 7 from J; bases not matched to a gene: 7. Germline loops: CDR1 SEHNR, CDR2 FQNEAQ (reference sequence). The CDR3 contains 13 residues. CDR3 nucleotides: TGTGCCAGTTTCGGACAGGGGGCGCCTGGCTACACCTTC. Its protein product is CASFGQGAPGYTF.